One and the same sample provided the 15 T cell receptor beta chains below, sequenced in a study of blood T cell repertoires in COVID-19. Data came from immunoSEQ multiplex PCR; TCRdb stores just in-frame clones and leaves some out. Of tens of thousands of clones in the sample, around 77% were seen once. Sequenced material: peripheral blood. The receptors come from an older man with COVID-19, enrolled during active disease.

V gene TRBV7-2 combines with J gene TRBJ1-4; D gene ambiguous. The CDR3 loop spans 16 amino acids. Trimming took off 1 base at V and 0 bases at J, with 9 bases between the two ends. Germline-derived CDR1 and CDR2 are SGHTA and FQGNSA. This CDR3 reads CASSLGSGATNEKLFF. The CDR3 DNA follows: TGTGCCAGCAGCTTAGGGTCGGGTGCAACTAATGAAAAACTGTTTTTT.

The rearrangement uses TRBV19 and TRBJ2-3, with 8 bases that match TRBD2. Trimming at V came to 7 bases and at J to 0 bases, leaving 9 bases not matched to a gene. The CDR3 runs 16 residues. Germline values: CDR1 LNHDA, CDR2 SQIVND (reference sequence). In nucleotides, the CDR3 is TGTGCCAGTACTACCACACTAGCGGCTAGCACAGATACGCAGTATTTT. It encodes CASTTTLAASTDTQYF.

The chain uses TRBV7-9 and TRBJ1-5; TRBD1 matches at 10 bases. Per the germline V gene, CDR1 is SEHNR and CDR2 is FQNEAQ (reference sequence). V trimming: 4 bases; J trimming: 7 bases; junction bases outside the gene matches: 4. The CDR3 is 14 amino acids. The CDR3 region is CASSSDRGDQPQHF. CDR3 coding DNA: TGTGCCAGCAGCTCGGACAGGGGGGACCAGCCCCAGCATTTT.

Here the CDR3 DNA reads TGTGCCAGCAGTACAGGGGGCGCCACTAATTCACCCCTCCACTTT. Translating it yields CASSTGGATNSPLHF. V usage is TRBV6-5 and J usage is TRBJ1-6; 9 bases align to TRBD1. Losses at the gene ends were 5 bases for V and 6 bases for J; bases not matched to a gene: 5. CDR1 is MNHEY and CDR2 is SVGAGI in the germline V gene. This CDR3 has 15 amino acids.

V gene TRBV3-1 (or the pseudogene TRBV3-2) combines with J gene TRBJ1-3; 8 bases agree with TRBD1. Germline V gives CDR1 LGHDT, CDR2 YNNKEL (reference sequence). The J segment lost 3 bases and the V segment lost 4 bases, leaving 14 bases of the junction unmatched. This CDR3 region has 18 residues. DNA of the CDR3: TGTGCCAGCAGCCCTAGATACCTGACAGGGGAAGGTGGAAACACCATATATTTT. Translated, it gives CASSPRYLTGEGGNTIYF.

V usage is TRBV12-3 or TRBV12-4 and J usage is TRBJ1-5; D is perhaps TRBD1 (6 bases). CDR3 length: 13 residues. With 1 base removed from V and 6 bases from J, the gap between germline ends came to 7 bases. The CDR3 coding sequence is TGTGCCAGCAGTTTAGAGGGGGTTCAGCCCCAGCATTTT. This sequence encodes CASSLEGVQPQHF.

This chain uses TRBV28 with TRBJ1-4; the match to TRBD1 covers 10 bases. There are 13 residues in the CDR3. V lost 8 bases to trimming and J lost 8 bases; unmatched junction nucleotides: 5. Per germline, CDR1 MDHEN and CDR2 SYDVKM. CDR3 DNA sequence: TGTGCCAGCCGGGACAGGGGTTTAGAAAAACTGTTTTTT. Its translation: CASRDRGLEKLFF. Looking up the rest from reference TRBV28 and TRBJ1-4 gives the full variable domain: DVKVTQSSRYLVKRTGEKVFLECVQDMDHENMFWYRQDPGLGLRLIYFSYDVKMKEKGDIPEGYSVSREKKERFSLILESASTNQTSMYLCASRDRGLEKLFFGSGTQLSVL.

The rearrangement joins TRBV7-2 to TRBJ2-1; possibly TRBD2 for D (5 bases). Germline V gene data show CDR1 as SGHTA and CDR2 as FQGNSA. The CDR3 totals 18 residues. Trimming took 1 base from V and 0 from J, leaving 16 bases between them. CDR3 loop: CASSLDLGSAYSYNEQFF. For the CDR3, the DNA is TGTGCCAGCAGCTTAGACCTTGGGAGCGCATACTCCTACAATGAGCAGTTCTTC.

This clone was observed once. J is TRBJ2-1 and V is TRBV6-2 or TRBV6-3; 13 positions match TRBD2. CDR3 size: 19 residues. Trimming at V came to 5 bases and at J to 4 bases, leaving 14 bases not matched to a gene. Germline lookup yields CDR1 MNHEY and CDR2 SVGEGT. CDR3 sequence: CASSHTLTSGRAFYNEQFF. CDR3 DNA sequence: TGTGCCAGCAGTCACACCCTAACTAGCGGGAGGGCATTTTACAATGAGCAGTTCTTC.

This sequence joins TRBV6-1 and TRBJ2-7, with D perhaps TRBD1 (6 bases). CDR1 and CDR2 (germline): MNHNS, SASEGT. The CDR3 has 15 amino acids. Trimming cost V 0 bases and J 2 bases, with 11 bases left between them. CDR3 nucleotide sequence: TGTGCCAGCAGTGAAGCGTCAGGGGTGACCTACGAGCAGTACTTC. This translates into CASSEASGVTYEQYF.

This sequence joins TRBV5-1 and TRBJ2-7; D gene unclear. This CDR3 comprises 13 residues. Looked up from germline, CDR1 is SGHRS and CDR2 is YFSETQ. V lost 6 bases to trimming and J lost 0 bases, with 10 bases between them. This CDR3 is CASKETGSYEQYF. CDR3 in DNA: TGCGCCAGCAAGGAGACCGGCTCCTACGAGCAGTACTTC.

The V gene is TRBV19, the J gene TRBJ2-2; D perhaps matches TRBD2 (6 bases). The CDR3 is 14 residues long. Germline CDR1 LNHDA, CDR2 SQIVND (reference sequence). Between the trimmed V and J ends, which lost 6 bases and 6 bases, there was a span of 14 bases. The chain's CDR3 is CASRFGRGSGELFF. CDR3 nucleotide sequence: TGTGCCAGTAGGTTCGGGAGAGGATCCGGGGAGCTGTTTTTT.

This sequence joins TRBV6-2 or TRBV6-3 and TRBJ1-2; D unresolved. Germline V gives CDR1 MNHEY, CDR2 SVGEGT. The CDR3 contains 16 residues. V was shortened by 0 bases and J by 2 bases, with 13 bases between the two germline ends. The CDR3 DNA reads as TGTGCCAGCAGTTACTCGCCCCTGACACGGAACTATGGCTACACCTTC. It translates to CASSYSPLTRNYGYTF.

CDR3 loop: CASSLPQGPIGGEQYF. The DNA for the CDR3 is TGTGCCAGCAGTTTACCACAAGGGCCCATCGGGGGCGAGCAGTACTTC. This chain links TRBV28 with TRBJ2-7, with D maybe TRBD2 (6 bases). The CDR3 consists of 16 residues. Germline V gene data show CDR1 as MDHEN and CDR2 as SYDVKM. The V gene lost 2 bases and the J gene lost 6 bases, with 20 bases spanning the gap.

V gene TRBV19 combines with J gene TRBJ2-1; the match to TRBD2 covers 7 bases. There are 15 residues in the CDR3. Trimming took 7 bases from V and 0 from J; bases not matched to a gene: 6. The germline V gene encodes CDR1 LNHDA and CDR2 SQIVND (reference sequence). The CDR3 loop reads CASNLGGSSYNEQFF. The CDR3 coding sequence is TGTGCCAGTAACCTGGGGGGGAGCTCCTACAATGAGCAGTTCTTC.